One sample yielded the 26 T cell receptor beta chains listed below, sequenced in a study of T-cell reconstitution after alpha-beta-depleted transplantation in children. The TCRbeta library incorporated unique molecular identifiers. MiXCR, applied by TCRdb to the PCR reads, yields one record per CDR3 protein. The sample holds about 600,000 distinct CDR3 sequences, roughly 13% seen once. The material was PBMCs, mostly from graft donor cells, obtained 360 days after TCRalphabeta/CD19-depleted stem cell transplant. The receptors originated from a male patient under 18 who had a stem cell transplant for acute myeloid leukemia, so the T cells may come from the graft donor.

Notes on this clonotype: A read error may account for a junction end that differs from germline. The rearrangement joins TRBV7-3 to TRBJ2-5, with a weak D call TRBD1 (5 bases). The CDR3 runs 14 residues. Looked up from germline, CDR1 is SGHTA and CDR2 is FQGTGA. CDR3 sequence (DNA): TGTGCCAGCAGCTCCATACTGGGGCAAGGGACCCAGTACTTC. As protein: CASSSILGQGTQYF. The entire variable domain, with the rest obtained from reference TRBV7-3 and TRBJ2-5, is as follows: GAGVSQTPSNKVTEKGKYVELRCDPISGHTALYWYRQSLGQGPEFLIYFQGTGAADDSGLPNDRFFAVRPEGSVSTLKIQRTERGDSAVYLCASSSILGQGTQYFGPGTRLLVL.

This chain connects TRBV20-1 to TRBJ2-1; D may correspond to TRBD1 or TRBD2 (5 bases each). Trimming took off 6 bases at V and 2 bases at J, with 14 bases between the two ends. The CDR3 has 14 amino acids. Germline assignment: CDR1 DFQATT and CDR2 SNEGSKA (reference sequence). CDR3 sequence reads: CSADGAGTYNEQFF. The CDR3 nucleotides are TGCAGTGCCGACGGGGCGGGTACCTACAATGAGCAGTTCTTC.

The J gene is TRBJ2-7, the V gene TRBV7-2; TRBD2 matches at 15 bases. The V segment lost 5 bases and the J segment 7 bases; nucleotides outside the gene matches: 9. The CDR3 totals 16 residues. Germline V CDR1 and CDR2: SGHTA, FQGNSA. CDR3 in DNA: TGTGCCAGCAGCCTGGGACTAGCGGGAGGTAGTGATGAGCAGTACTTC. This sequence encodes CASSLGLAGGSDEQYF.

The gene calls are TRBV27 and TRBJ2-2; D not resolved. The CDR3 has 14 residues. Trimming removed 2 bases at V and 4 bases at J, with 8 bases between. Per germline, CDR1 MNHEY and CDR2 SMNVEV (reference sequence). The CDR3 protein is CASSLHGPTGELFF. The CDR3 DNA follows: TGTGCCAGCAGTTTACACGGACCCACCGGGGAGCTGTTTTTT.

This clonotype was found many times. This chain joins TRBV29-1 and TRBJ2-1; 10 nucleotides align to TRBD2. V lost 5 bases to trimming and J lost 4 bases; unmatched junction nucleotides: 8. Germline V gene data show CDR1 as SQVTM and CDR2 as ANQGSEA. The length of the CDR3 is 15 residues. The DNA of the CDR3 is TGCAGCGTTAACCTACTAGCGGGAATGTACAATGAGCAGTTCTTC. Amino acid sequence: CSVNLLAGMYNEQFF.

The chain is built from TRBV9 and TRBJ1-1, with TRBD1 as a possible D gene (5 bases). There are 14 residues in the CDR3. Trimming cost V 8 bases and J 8 bases, with 22 bases left between them. Germline V CDR1 and CDR2: SGDLS, YYNGEE. The DNA for the CDR3 is TGTGCCAGTTCGCTGGAGGCCAGGGCAATAGAAGCTTTCTTT. This sequence encodes CASSLEARAIEAFF.

This clonotype was picked up a small number of times. The genes are TRBV12-3 or TRBV12-4 and TRBJ2-3, with a tentative D call TRBD2 (5 bases). V dropped 5 bases and J dropped 0 bases, with 15 bases sitting between them. The CDR3 has 16 residues. The CDR3 DNA follows: TGTGCCAGCAGTACCCGACGGAGGTCTAGCACAGATACGCAGTATTTT. It yields the protein CASSTRRRSSTDTQYF.

This clonotype was found a few times. V gene TRBV7-9 combines with J gene TRBJ2-3; tentatively, D is TRBD2 (5 bases). V lost 5 bases and J lost 4, with 7 bases in between. CDR1 SEHNR and CDR2 FQNEAQ come from the germline V gene (reference sequence). The CDR3 extends over 12 amino acids. Here the CDR3 reads CASSEDSDTQYF. CDR3 DNA: TGTGCCAGCAGCGAGGACTCAGATACGCAGTATTTT.

Points on this clonotype: A read error is likely, as this CDR3 ends without the conserved phenylalanine or tryptophan. V usage is TRBV28 and J usage is TRBJ1-1, with D unclear. From germline, CDR1 is MDHEN and CDR2 SYDVKM. Trimming took 3 bases from V and 6 from J, leaving 14 bases between them. The CDR3 extends over 14 amino acids. The CDR3 reads CASSFPLSGAEAFS. CDR3 nucleotide sequence: TGTGCCAGCAGTTTCCCCCTTTCTGGGGCTGAAGCTTTCTCT.

Many counts were recorded for this clonotype. For the CDR3, the DNA is TGCAGTGCTAGATTCTTCGACACGGAGACGGCTGAAGCTTTCTTT. It is translated as CSARFFDTETAEAFF. J is TRBJ1-1 and V is TRBV20-1; D is ambiguous. V was clipped by 2 bases and J by 6 bases, with 19 bases between them. The length of the CDR3 is 15 residues. The germline gives CDR1 DFQATT, CDR2 SNEGSKA (reference sequence).

The rearrangement links TRBV25-1 to TRBJ2-6; D is perhaps TRBD1 (5 bases). Germline CDR1 is MGHDK and CDR2 is SYGVNS. Trimming removed 3 bases at V and 0 bases at J, with 15 bases between. The CDR3 is 18 amino acids. As DNA, the CDR3 is TGTGCCAGCAGTGATAAGACAGCCGGAAGCTCTGGGGCCAACGTCCTGACTTTC. It specifies CASSDKTAGSSGANVLTF.

This clonotype was counted between two and nine times. This rearrangement joins TRBV6-4 to TRBJ2-3; 12 bases agree with TRBD2. The V and J ends lost 2 bases and 4 bases, in that order; junction bases with no gene match: 1. The CDR3 covers 15 residues. Germline-derived CDR1 and CDR2 are MRHNA and SNTAGT. CDR3 DNA: TGTGCCAGCAGTGACGGACTAGCGGGATCAGATACGCAGTATTTT. Protein: CASSDGLAGSDTQYF.

This clonotype was detected a few times. The rearrangement links TRBV10-3 to TRBJ2-7, with 8 bases identical to TRBD2. The CDR3 extends over 12 amino acids. Germline CDR1 is ENHRY and CDR2 is SYGVKD. With V trimmed by 10 bases and J by 3 bases, 5 bases remained unmatched. The chain's CDR3 is CATRGAGYEQYF. CDR3 in DNA: TGTGCCACGCGGGGGGCAGGCTACGAGCAGTACTTC.

On this clonotype itself: An end of the junction does not agree with germline; a read error may underlie this. The V call is TRBV19, the J call TRBJ2-6; D gene ambiguous. Germline V gene data show CDR1 as LNHDA and CDR2 as SQIVND (reference sequence). This CDR3 contains 16 residues. CDR3 coding DNA: TGTGCCAGTAGTATCCCATCAGCCTCTAGGGCCAACGTCCTGACTTTC. The encoded protein is CASSIPSASRANVLTF.

As regards this clonotype: At one end, the junction sequence differs from germline, possibly due to a read error. The CDR3 is CAISERRAASLSVAYEQYF. DNA of the CDR3: TGTGCCATCAGTGAGAGGAGGGCGGCTAGCCTCTCGGTGGCCTACGAGCAGTACTTC. The chain is built from TRBV28 and TRBJ2-7; D is perhaps TRBD2 (6 bases). The CDR3 contains 19 residues. The V gene's germline CDR1 is MDHEN and CDR2 SYDVKM.

This clonotype was recorded a few times. The genes are TRBV11-2 and TRBJ2-7; D remains ambiguous. Trimming removed 5 bases from V and 0 bases from J, with 14 bases in between. The CDR3 loop spans 15 amino acids. Germline V gene data show CDR1 as SGHAT and CDR2 as FQNNGV. The CDR3: CASSPLSSFSYEQYF. CDR3 coding DNA: TGTGCCAGCAGCCCCCTGTCGAGTTTCTCCTACGAGCAGTACTTC.

A remark on this clonotype: One end of the junction varies from germline; a read error may be responsible. This chain connects TRBV7-7 to TRBJ2-7, with D possibly being TRBD1 (5 bases). Germline CDR1 reads SSHAT; CDR2 reads FNYEAQ (reference sequence). The CDR3 covers 15 residues. CDR3 residues: CASSRGQGPSYEQYF. The CDR3 bases are TGTGCTAGCAGCCGAGGACAAGGCCCGTCCTACGAGCAGTACTTC.

The V gene is TRBV2, the J gene TRBJ2-7; 8 nucleotides line up with TRBD2. Germline values: CDR1 SNHLY, CDR2 FYNNEI. V lost 9 bases, J lost 6 bases, and 10 bases stayed unmatched. This CDR3 spans 13 amino acids. The chain's CDR3 is CASRGGPTAEQYF. The DNA of the CDR3 is TGTGCCAGTCGGGGGGGCCCGACAGCCGAGCAGTACTTC. Drawing the rest from reference TRBV2 and TRBJ2-7, the complete variable domain is EPEVTQTPSHQVTQMGQEVILRCVPISNHLYFYWYRQILGQKVEFLVSFYNNEISEKSEIFDDQFSVERPDGSNFTLKIRSTKLEDSAMYFCASRGGPTAEQYFGPGTRLTVT.

In this sample, this clonotype turned up a few times. The chain uses TRBV7-9 and TRBJ2-7, with a weak D call TRBD2 (5 bases). In germline, CDR1 is SEHNR, CDR2 FQNEAQ (reference sequence). With 1 base removed from V and 7 bases from J, the gap between germline ends came to 14 bases. The CDR3 contains 14 residues. CDR3 protein: CASSLVGGFGEQYF. CDR3 bases: TGTGCCAGCAGCTTAGTAGGCGGGTTTGGTGAGCAGTACTTC.

Note on this clonotype: An end of the junction differs from the germline gene, which may be a read error. The chain links TRBV15 to TRBJ2-7; the D is unclear. The CDR3 sequence is 13 residues long. The germline V gene encodes CDR1 LNHNV and CDR2 YYDKDF (reference sequence). CDR3 nucleotide sequence: TGTGCCACCAGCAGAGGCTACAGTCAGCTCGGAGACTTC. Encoded protein: CATSRGYSQLGDF.

This clonotype appeared many times. This sequence joins TRBV7-9 and TRBJ2-7; possibly TRBD1 for D (6 bases). Germline assignment: CDR1 SEHNR and CDR2 FQNEAQ (reference sequence). V gave up 6 bases and J gave up 3 bases, with 12 bases separating them. The CDR3 consists of 13 residues. CDR3 residues: CASSRDNLYEQYF. Here the CDR3 DNA reads TGTGCCAGCAGTCGGGACAACCTCTACGAGCAGTACTTC.

This clonotype was counted many times. The chain has TRBV6-2 or TRBV6-3 and TRBJ2-6; no clear D gene. This CDR3 is built from 16 residues. Germline-derived CDR1 and CDR2 are MNHEY and SVGEGT. V gave up 0 bases and J gave up 2 bases, with 8 bases separating them. CDR3 sequence: CASSYSRWAGANVLTF. CDR3 in DNA: TGTGCCAGCAGTTACTCCAGGTGGGCTGGGGCCAACGTCCTGACTTTC.

This clonotype was counted many times. The J gene is TRBJ2-1, the V gene TRBV7-2; D is unresolved. The V and J ends lost 1 base and 0 bases respectively, with 10 bases between them. This CDR3 has 16 amino acids. Germline lookup yields CDR1 SGHTA and CDR2 FQGNSA. The CDR3: CASSLEGGASYNEQFF. The CDR3, as DNA: TGTGCCAGCAGCTTAGAAGGCGGTGCCTCCTACAATGAGCAGTTCTTC.

This chain links TRBV20-1 with TRBJ2-3; 8 bases are a match to TRBD1. V gave up 6 bases and J gave up 7 bases; unmatched junction bases: 3. The germline V gene encodes CDR1 DFQATT and CDR2 SNEGSKA (reference sequence). The CDR3 has 11 residues. The CDR3 protein is CSAGQGNTQYF. In nucleotides, the CDR3 is TGCAGTGCCGGACAGGGCAATACGCAGTATTTT.

This clonotype was picked up many times. The CDR3 sequence: CSVVPPGNTGELFF. In DNA, the CDR3 is TGCAGCGTTGTCCCCCCAGGGAACACCGGGGAGCTGTTTTTT. The chain employs TRBV29-1 and TRBJ2-2, with unresolved D. There are 14 residues in the CDR3. From germline, CDR1 is SQVTM and CDR2 ANQGSEA. V lost 4 bases and J 1 base, leaving 10 bases between the germline ends.

This clonotype was detected only a few times. The rearrangement uses TRBV7-2 and TRBJ2-2; D gene ambiguous. CDR3 length: 14 amino acids. V lost 3 bases, J lost 1 base, and 6 bases lay in between. From germline, CDR1 is SGHTA and CDR2 FQGNSA. CDR3 nucleotide sequence: TGTGCCAGCAGCTTTGATTTGAACACCGGGGAGCTGTTTTTT. The encoded protein is CASSFDLNTGELFF.